What follows are 7 T cell receptor beta chains derived from one specimen sequenced in a study of cytomegalovirus exposure and HLA in healthy donors. Amplification used 60 Vbeta primers and 13 Jbeta primers. Repertoires were generated with immunoSEQ multiplex PCR, while TCRdb's copy carries only in-frame clones and drops some. The table records about 150,000 clones, roughly 75% of them present only once. Material for sequencing was PBMCs. These receptors all stem from a man younger than 45 in good health.

The V and J genes are TRBV18 and TRBJ1-6, with 7 bases identical to TRBD1. The CDR3 covers 14 residues. Trimming at V came to 4 bases and at J to 9 bases, leaving 6 bases not matched to a gene. Germline loops: CDR1 KGHSH, CDR2 LQKENI. CDR3 in DNA: TGTGCCAGCTCACTGGGACAGCCGGTTTCACCCCTCCACTTT. It translates to CASSLGQPVSPLHF.

The chain joins TRBV5-1 to TRBJ2-3, with D possibly TRBD2 on 6 matching bases. The germline V and J ends were trimmed by 0 bases and 0 bases, with 8 bases remaining between them. CDR1 is SGHRS, CDR2 YFSETQ, per germline. The CDR3 consists of 15 residues. Here the CDR3 DNA reads TGCGCCAGCAGCTTGGTGGCGGGGAGCACAGATACGCAGTATTTT. This codes for CASSLVAGSTDTQYF.

J is TRBJ2-3 and V is TRBV5-8, with 9 nucleotides matching TRBD2. The CDR3 extends over 15 amino acids. J lost 4 bases, V lost 5 bases, and 8 bases had no gene match. Per the germline V gene, CDR1 is SGHTS and CDR2 is YDEGEE. The CDR3 DNA sequence: TGTGCCAGCAGTGGCGGGAGGGTTCCGCCAGATACGCAGTATTTT. It translates to CASSGGRVPPDTQYF.

V gene TRBV11-2 combines with J gene TRBJ2-1; 10 bases are a match to TRBD2. The CDR3 length is 18 residues. The germline CDR1 and CDR2 sequences are SGHAT and FQNNGV. The junction had 5 bases not matched to a gene; V was cut back by 0 bases and J by 0 bases. The DNA of the CDR3 is TGTGCCAGCAGCTTAGAGACTAGCGGGTCGAGCTCCTACAATGAGCAGTTCTTC. It specifies CASSLETSGSSSYNEQFF. The whole variable domain, filled in from reference TRBV11-2 and TRBJ2-1, reads EAGVAQSPRYKIIEKRQSVAFWCNPISGHATLYWYQQILGQGPKLLIQFQNNGVVDDSQLPKDRFSAERLKGVDSTLKIQPAKLEDSAVYLCASSLETSGSSSYNEQFFGPGTRLTVL.

V gene TRBV25-1 combines with J gene TRBJ1-4; 7 bases agree with TRBD1. The CDR3 extends over 14 amino acids. CDR1 is MGHDK and CDR2 is SYGVNS in the germline V gene. With 2 bases clipped from V and 5 bases from J, the junction kept 2 bases outside the gene matches. The CDR3: CASSEGTANEKLFF. CDR3 nucleotides: TGTGCCAGCAGTGAAGGGACAGCGAATGAAAAACTGTTTTTT. The whole variable domain, remainder taken from reference TRBV25-1 and TRBJ1-4, is EADIYQTPRYLVIGTGKKITLECSQTMGHDKMYWYQQDPGMELHLIHYSYGVNSTEKGDLSSESTVSRIRTEHFPLTLESARPSHTSQYLCASSEGTANEKLFFGSGTQLSVL.

The gene calls are TRBV18 and TRBJ1-5; 7 bases match TRBD1. Germline V gives CDR1 KGHSH, CDR2 LQKENI. V lost 4 bases, J lost 5 bases, and 2 bases stayed unmatched. The CDR3 contains 13 residues. CDR3 DNA: TGTGCCAGCTCACAGGGGGCGGATCAGCCCCAGCATTTT. This gives the protein CASSQGADQPQHF. Complete variable domain (other parts from reference TRBV18 and TRBJ1-5): NAGVMQNPRHLVRRRGQEARLRCSPMKGHSHVYWYRQLPEEGLKFMVYLQKENIIDESGMPKERFSAEFPKEGPSILRIQQVVRGDSAAYFCASSQGADQPQHFGDGTRLSIL.

The V gene is TRBV11-3, the J gene TRBJ2-2; D might be TRBD2 (5 bases). Per germline, CDR1 SGHNT and CDR2 YENEEA. Trimming stripped 1 base from V and 0 bases from J, with 9 bases between. This CDR3 is 16 amino acids long. The CDR3 DNA follows: TGTGCCAGCAGCTTAGGGCTAGCTACGAACACCGGGGAGCTGTTTTTT. This codes for CASSLGLATNTGELFF.